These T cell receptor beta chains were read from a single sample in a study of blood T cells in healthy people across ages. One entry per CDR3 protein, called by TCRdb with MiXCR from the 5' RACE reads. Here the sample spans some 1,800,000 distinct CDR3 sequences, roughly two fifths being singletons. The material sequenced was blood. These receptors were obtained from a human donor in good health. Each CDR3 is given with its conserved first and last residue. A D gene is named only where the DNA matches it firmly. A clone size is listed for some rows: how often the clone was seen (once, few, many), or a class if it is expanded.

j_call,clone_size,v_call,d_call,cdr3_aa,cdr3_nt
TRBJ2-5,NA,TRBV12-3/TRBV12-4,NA,CASSFGAVGETQYF,TGTGCCAGCAGTTTTGGCGCGGTGGGTGAGACCCAGTACTTC
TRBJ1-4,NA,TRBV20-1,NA,CSAREPLEKLFF,TGCAGTGCTAGAGAACCCTTGGAAAAACTGTTTTTT
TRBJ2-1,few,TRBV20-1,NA,CSARPAGASAGIYNEQFF,TGCAGTGCTAGGCCTGCGGGGGCATCGGCGGGGATATACAATGAGCAGTTCTTC
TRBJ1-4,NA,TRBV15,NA,CATSRDRSDPPYEKLFF,TGTGCCACCAGCAGAGATCGGTCAGACCCCCCTTATGAAAAACTGTTTTTT
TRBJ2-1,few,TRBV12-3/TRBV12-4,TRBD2,CASRIVTSGGNEQFF,TGTGCCAGCCGGATCGTGACTAGCGGGGGCAATGAGCAGTTCTTC
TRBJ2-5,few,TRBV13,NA,CASSFFSGLQETQYF,TGTGCCAGCAGCTTTTTCTCGGGACTCCAAGAGACCCAGTACTTC
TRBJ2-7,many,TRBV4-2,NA,CASSQGRSGYEQYF,TGTGCCAGCAGCCAAGGGAGGTCGGGCTACGAGCAGTACTTC
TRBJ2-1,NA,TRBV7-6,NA,CASSLDWRGSSYNEQFF,TGTGCCAGCAGCTTAGATTGGCGGGGCAGCTCCTACAATGAGCAGTTCTTC
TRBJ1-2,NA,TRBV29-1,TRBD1,CSVEDRSSRGMGYTF,TGCAGCGTTGAAGATCGTAGCTCCAGGGGGATGGGCTACACCTTC
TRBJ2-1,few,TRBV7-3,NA,CASSPDGRGPYNEQFF,TGTGCCAGCAGCCCCGACGGCCGGGGCCCCTACAATGAGCAGTTCTTC
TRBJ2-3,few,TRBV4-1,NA,CASRRTGGGKDTQYF,TGCGCCAGCAGACGGACAGGAGGGGGGAAGGATACGCAGTATTTT
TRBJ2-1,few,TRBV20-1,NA,CSARLWLADNNEQFF,TGCAGTGCTAGACTATGGCTAGCAGATAACAATGAGCAGTTCTTC